Listed below are T cell receptor beta chains from one sample, sequenced in a study of cytomegalovirus exposure and HLA in healthy donors. Data came from immunoSEQ multiplex PCR; TCRdb stores just in-frame clones and leaves some out. The sample holds approximately 120,000 clones, less than 85% seen once. Sequenced sample: PBMCs. These receptors all come from a man aged 18 to 30 in good health and CMV-seropositive. CDR3s include the opening cysteine and the closing phenylalanine or tryptophan. D genes are given only for firm matches. Expanded clones are given a class, and other clones once, few, many or no size at all.

-	TRBD1	TRBJ2-5	TRBV7-9	CASSMGQSMRGQETQYF	TGTGCCAGCAGCATGGGACAGTCCATGAGGGGCCAAGAGACCCAGTACTTC
-	-	TRBJ1-2	TRBV18	CASSPTGLEGYTF	TGTGCCAGCTCACCAACAGGGCTGGAAGGCTACACCTTC
-	-	TRBJ1-1	TRBV6-5	CASRAGTEAFF	TGTGCCAGCAGGGCCGGGACTGAAGCTTTCTTT
once	-	TRBJ1-2	TRBV13	CASKLSRGGDGGYTF	TGTGCCAGCAAACTTTCGCGAGGGGGAGATGGGGGCTACACCTTC
once	TRBD2	TRBJ2-3	TRBV11-3	CASSRGTSGASSTDTQYF	TGTGCCAGCAGCCGCGGGACTAGCGGGGCGTCTAGCACAGATACGCAGTATTTT
-	TRBD1	TRBJ1-5	TRBV19	CASSTQGAPWDSNQPQHF	TGTGCCAGTAGTACACAGGGGGCCCCCTGGGATAGCAATCAGCCCCAGCATTTT
-	-	TRBJ2-1	TRBV6-4	CASSVGPSIRNEQFF	TGTGCCAGCAGTGTGGGCCCTTCCATTCGCAATGAGCAGTTCTTC
-	TRBD1	TRBJ2-7	TRBV15	CATSRVEGAGEQYF	TGTGCCACCAGCAGAGTAGAGGGGGCTGGCGAGCAGTACTTC
-	TRBD1	TRBJ1-2	TRBV30	CAWARQGANYGYTF	TGTGCCTGGGCCAGACAGGGGGCGAACTATGGCTACACCTTC
few	TRBD1	TRBJ1-2	TRBV5-6	CASSAGTGDDYGYTF	TGTGCCAGCAGCGCAGGGACAGGGGATGATTATGGCTACACCTTC
-	TRBD1	TRBJ1-3	TRBV5-1	CASSFGTGRGNTIYF	TGCGCCAGCAGCTTTGGGACAGGGCGAGGAAACACCATATATTTT
few	-	TRBJ1-2	TRBV19	CASSIKGANYGYTF	TGTGCCAGTAGTATAAAGGGGGCTAACTATGGCTACACCTTC
-	-	TRBJ1-2	TRBV19	CASSIGVAGSGYTF	TGTGCCAGTAGTATAGGGGTGGCGGGGAGTGGCTACACCTTC
few	TRBD1	TRBJ2-3	TRBV14	CASSQLLRDRDTDTQYF	TGTGCCAGCAGCCAGTTGCTCCGGGACAGAGACACAGATACGCAGTATTTT
-	-	TRBJ1-3	TRBV6-5	CASSYSAGAGNTIYF	TGTGCCAGCAGTTACTCGGCGGGGGCAGGAAACACCATATATTTT
-	TRBD2	TRBJ2-3	TRBV5-8	CASSQERGGLSDTQYF	TGTGCCAGCAGCCAAGAGCGGGGGGGCCTATCAGATACGCAGTATTTT
-	TRBD1	TRBJ2-2	TRBV14	CASSLGQVGGELFF	TGTGCCAGCAGCCTGGGACAGGTCGGCGGGGAGCTGTTTTTT
-	-	TRBJ1-4	TRBV2	CASRRGSNEKLFF	TGTGCCAGCAGAAGGGGTTCGAATGAAAAACTGTTTTTT
-	-	TRBJ2-7	TRBV7-2	CASSLSEGQRYEQYF	TGTGCCAGCAGCCTGTCGGAGGGACAGAGGTACGAGCAGTACTTC
-	-	TRBJ1-2	TRBV30	CAWYRRVDYGYTF	TGTGCCTGGTACCGCCGAGTTGACTATGGCTACACCTTC
-	-	TRBJ2-2	TRBV5-1	CASSLVLQGYGGELFF	TGCGCCAGCAGCTTGGTTTTACAGGGATACGGCGGGGAGCTGTTTTTT
-	-	TRBJ2-2	TRBV4-2	CASTPGLDTGELFF	TGTGCCAGCACACCGGGACTCGACACCGGGGAGCTGTTTTTT
-	TRBD1	TRBJ2-7	TRBV19	CASSIASGTGFYEQYF	TGTGCCAGTAGTATAGCTTCCGGGACAGGGTTTTACGAGCAGTACTTC
once	-	TRBJ2-3	TRBV7-2	CASSLEPGSTDTQYF	TGTGCCAGCAGCTTAGAGCCCGGTAGCACAGATACGCAGTATTTT
-	-	TRBJ1-6	TRBV19	CASSIVGANNSPLHF	TGTGCCAGTAGTATTGTGGGGGCCAATAATTCACCCCTCCACTTT
once	TRBD1	TRBJ1-1	TRBV18	CASSPGQGERAFF	TGTGCCAGCTCACCAGGACAGGGGGAACGAGCTTTCTTT
-	TRBD1	TRBJ1-2	TRBV18	CASSPETGADGYTF	TGTGCCAGCTCACCAGAGACAGGGGCGGATGGCTACACCTTC
-	-	TRBJ1-5	TRBV7-9	CASRQSNQPQHF	TGTGCCAGCAGGCAGAGCAATCAGCCCCAGCATTTT
-	TRBD2	TRBJ2-3	TRBV7-9	CASSLALTGGSTDTQYF	TGTGCCAGCAGCTTAGCCCTTACGGGGGGGAGCACAGATACGCAGTATTTT
-	TRBD1	TRBJ1-4	TRBV7-9	CASSLGTGVEKLFF	TGTGCCAGCAGCCTAGGGACAGGGGTGGAAAAACTGTTTTTT
-	TRBD1	TRBJ1-6	TRBV28	CASSRGGATSPLHF	TGTGCCAGCAGTAGAGGGGGCGCAACCTCACCCCTCCACTTT
-	-	TRBJ1-1	TRBV5-1	CASRLDTGNAAFF	TGCGCCAGCAGGCTGGATACAGGGAATGCGGCTTTCTTT
few	TRBD1	TRBJ1-2	TRBV7-8	CASSVQGVLYGYTF	TGTGCCAGCAGCGTACAGGGGGTACTCTATGGCTACACCTTC
few	TRBD1	TRBJ2-7	TRBV23-1	CASSENSRDSGSYEQYF	TGCGCCAGCAGTGAAAACTCCCGGGACAGTGGGTCCTACGAGCAGTACTTC
once	TRBD2	TRBJ2-2	TRBV6-4	CASSELAGMNTGELFF	TGTGCCAGCAGTGAGCTAGCGGGAATGAACACCGGGGAGCTGTTTTTT
once	TRBD1	TRBJ1-2	TRBV28	CASSLGTDYGYTF	TGTGCCAGCAGTCTCGGGACAGACTATGGCTACACCTTC
-	-	TRBJ2-7	TRBV30	CAWSLKGAYEQYF	TGTGCCTGGAGTCTCAAGGGAGCCTACGAGCAGTACTTC
-	-	TRBJ1-1	TRBV19	CASSGRGDTEAFF	TGTGCCAGTAGTGGACGGGGGGACACTGAAGCTTTCTTT
-	TRBD1	TRBJ2-5	TRBV4-1	CASSHPGGQETQYF	TGCGCCAGCAGCCACCCAGGGGGCCAAGAGACCCAGTACTTC
-	TRBD1	TRBJ1-4	TRBV18	CASSPTGERAEKLFF	TGTGCCAGCTCACCGACAGGGGAGCGGGCTGAAAAACTGTTTTTT
-	TRBD2	TRBJ2-5	TRBV9	CASSATSGGWETQYF	TGTGCCAGCAGCGCCACTAGCGGGGGGTGGGAGACCCAGTACTTC
-	TRBD2	TRBJ2-2	TRBV10-3	CAISRTSLNTGELFF	TGTGCCATCAGCAGGACTAGCCTCAACACCGGGGAGCTGTTTTTT